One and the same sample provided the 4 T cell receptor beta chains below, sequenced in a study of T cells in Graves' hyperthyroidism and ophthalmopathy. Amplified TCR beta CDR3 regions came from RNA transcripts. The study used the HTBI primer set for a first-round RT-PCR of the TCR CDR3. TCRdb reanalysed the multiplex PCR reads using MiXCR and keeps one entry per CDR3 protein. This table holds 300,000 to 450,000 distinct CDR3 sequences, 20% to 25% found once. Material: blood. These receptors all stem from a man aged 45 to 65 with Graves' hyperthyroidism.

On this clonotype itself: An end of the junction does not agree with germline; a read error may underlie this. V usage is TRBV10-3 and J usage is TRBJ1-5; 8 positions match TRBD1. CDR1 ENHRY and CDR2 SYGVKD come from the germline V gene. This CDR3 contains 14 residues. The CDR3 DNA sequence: TGTGCCAGCAGTTGGGGACAGGCCAATCAGCCCCAGCATTTT. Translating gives CASSWGQANQPQHF.

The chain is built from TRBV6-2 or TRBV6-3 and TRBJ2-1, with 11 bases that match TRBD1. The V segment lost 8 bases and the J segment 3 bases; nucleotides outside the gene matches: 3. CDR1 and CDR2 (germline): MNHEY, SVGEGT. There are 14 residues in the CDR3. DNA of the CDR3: TGTGCCAGCGGCGGGACAGGGGGCTACAATGAGCAGTTCTTC. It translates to CASGGTGGYNEQFF.

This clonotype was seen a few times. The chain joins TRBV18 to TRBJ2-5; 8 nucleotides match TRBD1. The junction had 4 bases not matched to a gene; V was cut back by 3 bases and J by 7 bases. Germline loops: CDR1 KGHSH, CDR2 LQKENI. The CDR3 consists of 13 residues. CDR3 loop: CASSPRQGATQYF. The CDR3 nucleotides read TGTGCCAGCTCACCTCGGCAGGGGGCGACCCAGTACTTC.

CDR3 loop: CASKAGGQVTGELFF. CDR3 DNA sequence: TGTGCCAGCAAGGCGGGAGGCCAGGTCACCGGGGAGCTGTTTTTT. V is TRBV12-3 or TRBV12-4 and J is TRBJ2-2; 8 bases align to TRBD2. J gave up 4 bases and V 7 bases, and 8 bases lay outside the gene matches. This CDR3 has 15 amino acids.